This T cell receptor beta chain was identified during a study of response to subunit inactivated influenza vaccine. TCRdb re-derived calls from the RT-PCR reads in MiXCR, one entry per CDR3 protein. The top ten clones hold around 2.8% of a sample with about 540,000 distinct CDR3 sequences, roughly a quarter of them seen once. This CDR3 is 14 amino acids long. The germline V gene has CDR1 MNHNS and CDR2 SASEGT. V gave up 6 bases and J gave up 1 base, with 13 bases separating them. The same sample was also used in a study of T cells expressing NK-cell markers. That source adds: A 5'RACE template switching approach incorporating UMIs was used to make TCR beta cDNA. According to the study, TCR beta repertoires originated from sorted CD3+CD56+NKG2C+, CD3+CD56+NKG2C- and CD3+CD56-NKG2C+ T cells. A range of about 1.0-7.0% of CD8+ T cells consisted of dominant NKG2C+ clonotypes in roughly 6 donors.

The chain has TRBV6-1 and TRBJ2-7, with D possibly matching TRBD1 (6 bases). This TCR was sampled from a man aged 50-60 years who received an inactivated influenza vaccine. The sequencing here drew on CD4+ T cells sorted from PBMCs, taken 11 to 12 days after vaccination. The CDR3 nucleotides are TGTGCCAGCAGGGACACCCAGGGGTCCTACGAGCAGTACTTC. Protein product: CASRDTQGSYEQYF.